The T cell receptor beta chain under discussion was sequenced for a study of regulatory T cells in long-lasting Graves disease. Comments on this clonotype: No antigen is known for it.

Arm-PCR of CDR3 regions with iRepertoire HTBI primers generated TCR beta libraries. TCRdb fed the multiplex PCR reads into MiXCR, producing one record per CDR3 protein. This table holds 700,000 or so distinct CDR3 sequences, around 30% found once. Whole-study results and caveats: Persistent disease samples used TRBV28, TRBJ1-2 and TRBJ2-5 preferentially. The study found lower TCR diversity in persistent Graves' patients than in newly diagnosed ones.

CDR3 size: 12 residues. V dropped 6 bases and J dropped 4 bases, with 9 bases sitting between them. The germline V gene encodes CDR1 LNHDA and CDR2 SQIVND (reference sequence). Time point specified: persistent/refractory GD, antithyroid drugs over 5 years with positive TRAb. PBMC-derived RNA was used for the TCR library. Collection of peripheral blood (approximately 9 milliliters) was done using EDTA tubes. This chain joins TRBV19 and TRBJ1-1; no clear D gene. The sample was peripheral blood mononuclear cells (PBMCs), taken when the disease was refractory, from a patient treated with antithyroid drugs. This clonotype was sampled from a female donor with Graves disease. The CDR3 DNA reads as TGTGCCAGTAGCCAGATAAGCACTGAAGCTTTCTTT. This translates into CASSQISTEAFF.